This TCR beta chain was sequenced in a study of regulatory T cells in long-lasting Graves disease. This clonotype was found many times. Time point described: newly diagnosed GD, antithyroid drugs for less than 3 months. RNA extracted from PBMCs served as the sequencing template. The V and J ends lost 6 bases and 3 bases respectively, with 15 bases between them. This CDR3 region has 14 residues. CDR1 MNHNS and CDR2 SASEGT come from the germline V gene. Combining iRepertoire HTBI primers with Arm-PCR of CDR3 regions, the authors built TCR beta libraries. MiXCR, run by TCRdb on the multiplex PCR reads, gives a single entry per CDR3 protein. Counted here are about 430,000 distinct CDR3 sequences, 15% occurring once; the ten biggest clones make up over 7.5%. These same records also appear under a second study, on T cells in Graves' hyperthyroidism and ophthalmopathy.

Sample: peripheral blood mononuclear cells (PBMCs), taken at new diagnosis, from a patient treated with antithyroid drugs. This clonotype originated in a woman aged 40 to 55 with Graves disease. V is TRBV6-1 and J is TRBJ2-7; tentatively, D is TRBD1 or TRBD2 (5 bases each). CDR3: CASRPPGPIYEQYF. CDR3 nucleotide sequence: TGTGCCAGCAGGCCGCCGGGACCTATCTACGAGCAGTACTTC.